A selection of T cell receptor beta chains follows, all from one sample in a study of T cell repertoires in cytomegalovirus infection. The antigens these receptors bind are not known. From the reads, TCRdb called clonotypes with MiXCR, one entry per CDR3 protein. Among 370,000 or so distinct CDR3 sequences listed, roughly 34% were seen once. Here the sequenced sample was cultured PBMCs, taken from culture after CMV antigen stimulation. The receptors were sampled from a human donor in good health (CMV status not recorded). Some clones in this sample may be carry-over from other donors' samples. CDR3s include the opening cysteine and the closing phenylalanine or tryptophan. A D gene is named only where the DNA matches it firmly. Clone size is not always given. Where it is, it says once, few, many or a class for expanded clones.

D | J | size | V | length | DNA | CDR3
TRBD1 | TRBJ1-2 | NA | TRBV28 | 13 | TGTGCCAGCAGTGCACCGGGACAGGATGGCTACACCTTC | CASSAPGQDGYTF
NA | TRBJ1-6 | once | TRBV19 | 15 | TGTGCCAGTTCTGACAGGAGCTCCTATAATTCACCCCTCCACTTT | CASSDRSSYNSPLHF
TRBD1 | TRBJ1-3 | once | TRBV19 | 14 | TGTGCCAGTACCGCGACAGGGGCTGGAAACACCATATATTTT | CASTATGAGNTIYF
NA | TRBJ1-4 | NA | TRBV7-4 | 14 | TGTGCCAGCGTTGCAAAGTTGGTGGATGAAAAACTGTTTTTT | CASVAKLVDEKLFF
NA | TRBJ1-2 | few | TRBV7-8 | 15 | TGTGCCAGCAGCTTAGGGAGGGGGTTCAACTATGGCTACACCTTC | CASSLGRGFNYGYTF
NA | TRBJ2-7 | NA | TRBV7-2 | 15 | TGTGCTATCAGCCCCGGTGTGGGAGGAACCTACGAGCAGTACTTC | CAISPGVGGTYEQYF
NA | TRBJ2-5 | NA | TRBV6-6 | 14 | TGTGCCAGCAGTTACGGTCTGGGATGGGAGACCCAGTACTTC | CASSYGLGWETQYF
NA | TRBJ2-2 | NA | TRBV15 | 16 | TGTGCCACCAGCAGAGATCCGTATAACTCCCACGGGGAGCTGTTTTTT | CATSRDPYNSHGELFF
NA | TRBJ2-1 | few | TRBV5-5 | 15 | TGTGCCAGCAGCTTGGGGGGTCGTGGTTCCCATGAGCAGTTCTTC | CASSLGGRGSHEQFF
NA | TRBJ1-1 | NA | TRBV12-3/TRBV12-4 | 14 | TGTGCCAGCAGTTTTCAGGCAGGAGGGACTGAAGCTTTCTTT | CASSFQAGGTEAFF
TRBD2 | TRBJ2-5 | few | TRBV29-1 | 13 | TGCAGCGTTGATACTAGCGGTGTGAAGACCCAGTACTTC | CSVDTSGVKTQYF
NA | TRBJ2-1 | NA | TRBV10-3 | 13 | TGTGCCATCAGTGAACTGGAAAACAATGAGCAGTTCTTC | CAISELENNEQFF
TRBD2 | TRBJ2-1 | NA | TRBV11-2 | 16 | TGTGCCAGCAGCAACCGACTAGCGGGAGCCTACAATGAGCAGTTCTTC | CASSNRLAGAYNEQFF
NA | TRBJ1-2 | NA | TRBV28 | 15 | TGTGCCAGCCTCAGCGGAGGACAGACTAACTATGGCTACACCTTC | CASLSGGQTNYGYTF
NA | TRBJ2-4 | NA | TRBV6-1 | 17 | TGTGCCAGCAGTCAGGACTCGCAGATGCTAGCCAAAAACATTCAGTACTTC | CASSQDSQMLAKNIQYF
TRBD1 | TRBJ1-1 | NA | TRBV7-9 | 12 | TGTGCCAGCAGACAGACAGGGCCTGAAGCTTTCTTT | CASRQTGPEAFF
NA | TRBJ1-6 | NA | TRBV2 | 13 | TGTGCCAGGAAGGGGCAGGTTAATTCACCCCTCCACTTT | CARKGQVNSPLHF
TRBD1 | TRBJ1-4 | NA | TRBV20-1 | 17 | TGCAGTGCTAGAGATCCGGGACAGGGGGCTTCTAATGAAAAACTGTTTTTT | CSARDPGQGASNEKLFF
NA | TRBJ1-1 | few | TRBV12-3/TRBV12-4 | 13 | TGTGCCAGCAGGGTGACAGGCCGATTTGAAGCTTTCTTT | CASRVTGRFEAFF
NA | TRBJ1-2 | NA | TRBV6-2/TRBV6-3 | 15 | TGTGCCAGCAGTTACGGCGGGGGCTGGGTGAGCGGCTACACCTTC | CASSYGGGWVSGYTF
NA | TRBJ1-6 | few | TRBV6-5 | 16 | TGTGCCAGCAGTTACTCTAGGACCCCCTATAATTCACCCCTCCACTTT | CASSYSRTPYNSPLHF
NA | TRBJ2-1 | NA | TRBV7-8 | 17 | TGTGCCAGCAGCTCGAACCTCGCGGGACGGCGCTACAATGAGCAGTTCTTC | CASSSNLAGRRYNEQFF
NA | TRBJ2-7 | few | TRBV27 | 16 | TGTGCCAGCAGTTTAGCCTCCTCCACCTCCTCCTACGAGCAGTACTTC | CASSLASSTSSYEQYF
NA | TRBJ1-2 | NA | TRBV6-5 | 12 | TGTGCCAGCAGTTACAGGGTCGGTGGCTACACCTTC | CASSYRVGGYTF
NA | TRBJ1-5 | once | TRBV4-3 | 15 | TGCGCCAGCAGCCAAGAATTGTTGGGCAATCAGCCCCAGCATTTT | CASSQELLGNQPQHF
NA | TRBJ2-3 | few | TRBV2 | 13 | TGTGCCAGCAGTCCGGACTTAACCGGTACGCAGTATTTT | CASSPDLTGTQYF
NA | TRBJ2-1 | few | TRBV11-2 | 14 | TGTGCCAGCAGCTCCCCTGGGGGTCACAATGAGCAGTTCTTC | CASSSPGGHNEQFF
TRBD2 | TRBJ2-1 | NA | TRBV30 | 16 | TGTGCCTGGACTCGCCGAGCGGGAGCGGTCTACAATGAGCAGTTCTTC | CAWTRRAGAVYNEQFF
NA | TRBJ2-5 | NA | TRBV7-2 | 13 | TGTGCCAGCCAACGGGACGCCCAAGAGACCCAGTACTTC | CASQRDAQETQYF
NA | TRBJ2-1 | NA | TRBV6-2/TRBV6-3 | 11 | TGTGCCAGCAGGGACAGCCGGTCGCAGTTCTTC | CASRDSRSQFF
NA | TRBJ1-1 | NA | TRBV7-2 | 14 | TGTGCCAGCAGCTCACACGGGACGAACACTGAATCTTTCTTT | CASSSHGTNTESFF
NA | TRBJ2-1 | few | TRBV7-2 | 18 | TGTGCCAGCAGCTTCTATGGGCCTCTGCGGCGGTCTATCGATGAGCAGTTCTTC | CASSFYGPLRRSIDEQFF
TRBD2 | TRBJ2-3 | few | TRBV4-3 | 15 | TGCGCCAGCAGCCAAGACTCTAGCGGGATAGATACGCAGTATTTT | CASSQDSSGIDTQYF
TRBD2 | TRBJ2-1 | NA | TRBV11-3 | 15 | TGTGCCAGCGGCAGGACTAGCGAACCCCCTAATGAGCAGTTCTTC | CASGRTSEPPNEQFF
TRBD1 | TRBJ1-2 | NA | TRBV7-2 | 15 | TGTGCCAGCAGCTTAACGGCAGGGGGAAACTATGGCTACACCTTC | CASSLTAGGNYGYTF
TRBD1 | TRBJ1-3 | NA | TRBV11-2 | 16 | TGTGCCAGCAGCTTTCAGGGGGTCGAATCTGGAAACACCATATATTTT | CASSFQGVESGNTIYF
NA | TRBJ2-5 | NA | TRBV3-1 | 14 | TGTGCCAGCAGCCTCCAGATAGGGGAAGAGACCCAGTACTTC | CASSLQIGEETQYF
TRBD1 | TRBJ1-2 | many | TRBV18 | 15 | TGTGCCAGCTCACCGGGGACAGCCACCCTCTATGGCTACACCTTC | CASSPGTATLYGYTF
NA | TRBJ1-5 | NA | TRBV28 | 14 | TGTGCCAGCGGTCGGCTGGGTAGCAATCAGCCCCAGCATTTT | CASGRLGSNQPQHF
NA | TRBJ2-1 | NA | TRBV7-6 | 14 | TGTGCCAGCAGCTTAGAGGCGCTAATCAATGAGCAGTTCTTC | CASSLEALINEQFF
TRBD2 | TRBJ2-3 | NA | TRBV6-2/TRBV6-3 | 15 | TGTGCCAGCACCCTCCCGTCTAGCGGGGCAGATACGCAGTATTTT | CASTLPSSGADTQYF
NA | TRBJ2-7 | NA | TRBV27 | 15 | TGTGCCAGCAGCCCCCGCCGGGACTCCCCCTACGAGCAGTACTTC | CASSPRRDSPYEQYF
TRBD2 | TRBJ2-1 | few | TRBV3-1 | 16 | TGTGCCAGCAGCCAAACTCGACTAGCGGTCTACAATGAGCAGTTCTTC | CASSQTRLAVYNEQFF
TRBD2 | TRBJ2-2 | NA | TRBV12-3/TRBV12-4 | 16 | TGTGCCAGCAGTTTAGGACTAGCGCTACCCACCGGGGAGCTGTTTTTT | CASSLGLALPTGELFF